This record looks at one TCR beta chain sequence and its context. Survey-level immunoSEQ sequencing profiled the TCR beta repertoire. The protocol was immunoSEQ multiplex PCR, while the TCRdb copy is restricted to in-frame clones and leaves out a portion. The table lists about 50,000 clones, approximately 93% of them singletons. Trimming took off 4 bases at V and 1 base at J, with 12 bases between the two ends. CDR1 is SGHVS and CDR2 is FNYEAQ in the germline V gene. This CDR3 comprises 15 residues. Sequencing was performed on PBMCs. V is TRBV7-6 and J is TRBJ2-3; no reliable D call. The TCR was taken from a man in his forties with rheumatoid arthritis. The CDR3 reads CASSSRPAGTDTQYF. The DNA for the CDR3 is TGTGCCAGCAGCTCCAGACCGGCGGGCACAGATACGCAGTATTTT.